The 2 T cell receptor beta chains given below trace back to one sample, sequenced in a study of Ad26.COV2.S vaccination and SARS-CoV-2 variants. This table comes from immunoSEQ multiplex PCR, and its TCRdb copy is limited to in-frame clones, with some not included. This sample yields about 350,000 clones, of which about 91% are seen a single time; about 3.9% belongs to the top ten. This sample comprised peripheral blood, obtained after recovery from COVID-19. The receptors come from a human donor who had recovered from COVID-19.

J is TRBJ1-1 and V is TRBV29-1; no clear D gene. The CDR3 has 15 amino acids. The ends were cut back, 6 bases at V and 0 bases at J, with 17 bases in the middle. The germline gives CDR1 SQVTM, CDR2 ANQGSEA. This CDR3 reads CSVRSGEPMNTEAFF. The DNA for the CDR3 is TGCAGCGTCAGAAGCGGGGAACCCATGAACACTGAAGCTTTCTTT. The full variable domain, completed using reference TRBV29-1 and TRBJ1-1, is SAVISQKPSRDICQRGTSLTIQCQVDSQVTMMFWYRQQPGQSLTLIATANQGSEATYESGFVIDKFPISRPNLTFSTLTVSNMSPEDSSIYLCSVRSGEPMNTEAFFGQGTRLTVV.

The chain is built from TRBV9 and TRBJ1-4; D perhaps matches TRBD1 (5 bases). V lost 0 bases and J 0 bases, leaving 21 bases between the germline ends. CDR3 length equals 20 residues. CDR1 and CDR2 from the germline V gene are SGDLS and YYNGEE. The chain's CDR3 is CASSVEGRDGGFATNEKLFF. In DNA, the CDR3 is TGTGCCAGCAGCGTAGAGGGAAGGGACGGAGGGTTTGCAACTAATGAAAAACTGTTTTTT.